Below, 30 T cell receptor beta chains from the same sample are listed, as sequenced in a study of shared clonotypes between healthy human individuals. Sequencing was performed with immunoSEQ multiplex PCR; in TCRdb, only in-frame clones are kept and a portion is missing. Of around 2.1 million clones listed, under 95% were seen once; the top ten hold 1.5% to 2%. Selected positively for CCR7 and CD45RO-negative, naive CD8 cells excluded terminally differentiated effector memory CD45RA+ cells. The sequencing sample was made of naive CD8+ T cells from PBMCs. These receptor sequences come from a man between 18 and 29 years old in good health. Some clones in this sample may be carry-over from other donors' samples.

The rearrangement uses TRBV7-2 and TRBJ2-1; possible D gene TRBD2, 6 bases. Germline V gives CDR1 SGHTA, CDR2 FQGNSA. There are 18 residues in the CDR3. The V end was cut by 2 bases, the J end by 2 bases, with 19 bases between. DNA of the CDR3: TGTGCCAGCAGCTTATATGCACGGGACGGGAGAGCCTACAATGAGCAGTTCTTC. Encoded protein: CASSLYARDGRAYNEQFF.

The chain has TRBV6-6 and TRBJ1-6; no firm D call. This CDR3 is built from 13 residues. Germline loops: CDR1 MNHNY, CDR2 SVGAGI (reference sequence). Trimming took off 2 bases at V and 5 bases at J, with 4 bases between the two ends. CDR3 sequence reads: CASSYANNSPLHF. DNA of the CDR3: TGTGCCAGCAGTTACGCTAATAATTCACCCCTCCACTTT.

The CDR3 nucleotides are TGTGCCAGCAGGGGGGCAGACTACGAGCAGTACTTC. This encodes CASRGADYEQYF. J is TRBJ2-7 and V is TRBV28; D perhaps matches TRBD1 (6 bases). The germline V gene encodes CDR1 MDHEN and CDR2 SYDVKM. V was pared by 6 bases and J by 3 bases, with 9 bases between. This CDR3 region has 12 residues.

The V call is TRBV14, the J call TRBJ1-5; TRBD1 matches 7 bases. V lost 0 bases and J lost 0; bases outside the gene matches: 11. CDR1 is SGHDN, CDR2 FVKESK, per germline. The CDR3 totals 19 residues. In DNA, the CDR3 is TGTGCCAGCAGCCAAGATTGGACAGGACTAGAATATAGCAATCAGCCCCAGCATTTT. Translating gives CASSQDWTGLEYSNQPQHF.

The chain employs TRBV19 and TRBJ2-7, with D hard to call. CDR3 length equals 13 residues. Germline V lookup: CDR1 LNHDA, CDR2 SQIVND (reference sequence). With 3 bases removed from V and 2 bases from J, the gap between germline ends came to 8 bases. The CDR3 DNA follows: TGTGCCAGTAGTATGAGAAGCACCTACGAGCAGTACTTC. This sequence encodes CASSMRSTYEQYF.

DNA for the CDR3: TGTGCCAGCAGTCCGCGGGACAGGGGTTCTAATGAGCAGTTCTTC. Residues: CASSPRDRGSNEQFF. This chain uses TRBV6-1 with TRBJ2-1; 10 bases fit TRBD1. J gave up 7 bases and V 5 bases, and 8 bases lay outside the gene matches. This CDR3 region has 15 residues. Germline V gives CDR1 MNHNS, CDR2 SASEGT.

The chain uses TRBV5-6 and TRBJ1-2, with D tentatively TRBD1 (5 bases). The CDR3 has 14 residues. Germline-derived CDR1 and CDR2 are SGHDT and YYEEEE. V was cut by 0 bases and J by 10 bases, with 16 bases left in between. CDR3 in DNA: TGTGCCAGCAGCTTGGCCGGGCAGGGAAGGGACTACACCTTC. It specifies CASSLAGQGRDYTF.

The rearrangement joins TRBV9 to TRBJ2-2; no clear D. Trimming stripped 4 bases from V and 7 bases from J, with 14 bases between. Germline values: CDR1 SGDLS, CDR2 YYNGEE. The CDR3 runs 14 residues. CDR3 sequence: CASSPEREGGELFF. The CDR3 DNA reads as TGTGCCAGCAGCCCAGAAAGAGAAGGCGGGGAGCTGTTTTTT.

This clone was seen more than once but under ten times. The gene calls are TRBV10-1 and TRBJ2-1; weak D call: TRBD2 (7 bases). The germline V gene has CDR1 WNHNN and CDR2 SYGVQD (reference sequence). The CDR3 runs 14 residues. Trimming took off 10 bases at V and 6 bases at J, with 19 bases between the two ends. The DNA for the CDR3 is TGCGCCACCAAACCGGGGGGCGCGGGCAATGAGCAGTTCTTC. Its protein is CATKPGGAGNEQFF.

The chain employs TRBV9 and TRBJ1-1; D is perhaps TRBD1 (5 bases). The CDR3 is 13 amino acids. Germline V gene sequence: CDR1 SGDLS, CDR2 YYNGEE. V lost 3 bases to trimming and J lost 6 bases, with 12 bases between them. This CDR3 reads CASSGLGGAEAFF. The CDR3 DNA is TGTGCCAGCAGCGGACTTGGGGGGGCTGAAGCTTTCTTT.

V usage is TRBV14 and J usage is TRBJ1-2; the D is unclear. The V gene's germline CDR1 is SGHDN and CDR2 FVKESK. CDR3 length: 16 residues. V was shortened by 4 bases and J by 4 bases, with 19 bases between the two germline ends. CDR3 sequence reads: CASSPLSWDPPYGYTF. In DNA form, the CDR3 reads TGTGCCAGCAGCCCCCTATCATGGGATCCCCCCTATGGCTACACCTTC.

The chain uses TRBV15 and TRBJ1-1; TRBD1 might be the D (5 bases). Germline values: CDR1 LNHNV, CDR2 YYDKDF (reference sequence). The V end lost 6 bases, the J end lost 3 bases, and 14 bases lay between the germline ends. CDR3 length equals 14 residues. The CDR3 reads CATSTVTEDTEAFF. CDR3 nucleotides: TGTGCCACCAGTACCGTGACAGAGGACACTGAAGCTTTCTTT. The whole variable domain, filled in from reference TRBV15 and TRBJ1-1, reads DAMVIQNPRYQVTQFGKPVTLSCSQTLNHNVMYWYQQKSSQAPKLLFHYYDKDFNNEADTPDNFQSRRPNTSFCFLDIRSPGLGDTAMYLCATSTVTEDTEAFFGQGTRLTVV.

V gene TRBV6-5 combines with J gene TRBJ1-1; a possible D gene is TRBD1 (5 bases). With 2 bases removed from V and 6 bases from J, the gap between germline ends came to 16 bases. CDR3 size: 15 residues. The V gene's germline CDR1 is MNHEY and CDR2 SVGAGI. CDR3 coding DNA: TGTGCCAGCAGTTACGCCCCAGGGCCGAGGGCTGAAGCTTTCTTT. Its translation: CASSYAPGPRAEAFF.

The V gene is TRBV5-6, the J gene TRBJ1-2, with a tentative D call TRBD1 (5 bases). The V gene's germline CDR1 is SGHDT and CDR2 YYEEEE. The V end lost 4 bases, the J end lost 4 bases, and 20 bases lay between the germline ends. The CDR3 has 16 residues. The CDR3 region is CASSPPRGLISYGYTF. CDR3 DNA sequence: TGTGCCAGCAGCCCGCCCCGGGGGTTGATCTCCTATGGCTACACCTTC.

J is TRBJ1-5 and V is TRBV4-1, with a tentative D call TRBD1 (6 bases). CDR1 and CDR2 from the germline V gene are MGHRA and YSYEKL. There are 15 residues in the CDR3. The V end lost 4 bases, the J end lost 0 bases, and 10 bases lay between the germline ends. The CDR3 region is CASSPRDTSNQPQHF. DNA for the CDR3: TGCGCCAGCAGCCCCCGGGACACTAGCAATCAGCCCCAGCATTTT.

The rearrangement joins TRBV6-4 to TRBJ1-5, with D maybe TRBD1 (5 bases). Germline CDR1 reads MRHNA; CDR2 reads SNTAGT. This CDR3 has 16 amino acids. The ends were cut back, 4 bases at V and 6 bases at J, with 19 bases in the middle. CDR3: CASSGLPQRGGQPQHF. The CDR3 DNA follows: TGTGCCAGCAGTGGCCTCCCACAGCGGGGCGGTCAGCCCCAGCATTTT.

The chain employs TRBV27 and TRBJ2-2; D remains unclear. From germline, CDR1 is MNHEY and CDR2 SMNVEV (reference sequence). Between the trimmed V and J ends, which lost 6 bases and 8 bases, there was a span of 10 bases. CDR3 length: 12 amino acids. The CDR3 DNA reads as TGTGCCAGCAGGAACAGTGCGGGGGAGCTGTTTTTT. This codes for CASRNSAGELFF.

V gene TRBV9 combines with J gene TRBJ2-1; TRBD1 aligns across 7 bases. Germline trimming cut 7 bases from V and 7 bases from J; bases unmatched to any gene: 8. The CDR3 loop spans 13 amino acids. The germline V gene encodes CDR1 SGDLS and CDR2 YYNGEE. The CDR3 here is CASRRGHGNEQFF. CDR3 nucleotide sequence: TGTGCCAGCCGAAGGGGGCACGGGAATGAGCAGTTCTTC.

As for this clone: Other DNA sequences in this specimen translate into the identical CDR3. The V and J genes are TRBV27 and TRBJ1-1, with TRBD1 matching over 8 bases. The CDR3 spans 13 residues. J was trimmed by 5 bases and V by 5 bases; bases with no gene match: 4. Germline loops: CDR1 MNHEY, CDR2 SMNVEV (reference sequence). CDR3 nucleotide sequence: TGTGCCAGCAGTCTACAGGGGGGGACTGAAGCTTTCTTT. This gives the protein CASSLQGGTEAFF.

The V gene is TRBV27, the J gene TRBJ2-2; 9 bases agree with TRBD2. Germline V CDR1 and CDR2: MNHEY, SMNVEV (reference sequence). J gave up 3 bases and V 6 bases, and 11 bases lay outside the gene matches. The CDR3 sequence is 17 residues long. In nucleotides, the CDR3 is TGTGCCAGCAGCCCCACGGGCGGGAGGGCCGACACCGGGGAGCTGTTTTTT. Encoded protein: CASSPTGGRADTGELFF.

V usage is TRBV7-9 and J usage is TRBJ2-7, with TRBD1 identical over 8 bases. With 0 bases clipped from V and 6 bases from J, the junction kept 7 bases outside the gene matches. The CDR3 has 15 residues. Germline V CDR1 and CDR2: SEHNR, FQNEAQ (reference sequence). This CDR3 is CASSLAPDRASEQYF. DNA for the CDR3: TGTGCCAGCAGCTTAGCCCCGGACAGGGCATCCGAGCAGTACTTC.

The chain recombines TRBV27 with TRBJ2-7; D is perhaps TRBD1 (6 bases). The CDR3 is 14 residues long. Germline CDR1 and CDR2: MNHEY and SMNVEV (reference sequence). V gave up 9 bases and J gave up 9 bases, with 24 bases separating them. The CDR3 is CASGQLPRSGWQYF. The CDR3 bases are TGTGCCAGTGGACAGCTCCCCAGGAGTGGGTGGCAGTACTTC.

J is TRBJ2-7 and V is TRBV5-1; 8 nucleotides line up with TRBD2. The V and J ends lost 6 bases and 1 base, in that order; junction bases with no gene match: 6. The CDR3 has 14 amino acids. The germline CDR1 and CDR2 sequences are SGHRS and YFSETQ. The CDR3 protein is CASTDSGISYEQYF. CDR3 nucleotides: TGCGCCAGCACCGATAGCGGGATTTCCTACGAGCAGTACTTC.

The rearrangement links TRBV29-1 to TRBJ2-1; D is ambiguous. The V gene lost 1 base and the J gene lost 0 bases, with 10 bases spanning the gap. Germline CDR1 and CDR2: SQVTM and ANQGSEA. CDR3 length equals 15 residues. CDR3 protein: CSVEGDSSSYNEQFF. Here the CDR3 DNA reads TGCAGCGTTGAAGGAGACTCAAGCTCCTACAATGAGCAGTTCTTC.

The count of this clone is one. The chain recombines TRBV5-5 with TRBJ1-4, with D unclear. Germline loops: CDR1 SGHKS, CDR2 YYEKEE (reference sequence). CDR3 length: 13 residues. The germline V and J ends were trimmed by 0 bases and 7 bases, with 7 bases remaining between them. DNA for the CDR3: TGTGCCAGCAGCTTGGAGGGAGGTGAAAAACTGTTTTTT. This gives the protein CASSLEGGEKLFF.

This chain uses TRBV9 with TRBJ2-7; 12 nucleotides align to TRBD2. The ends lost 4 bases at V and 5 bases at J; junction bases unmatched: 7. Germline CDR1 SGDLS, CDR2 YYNGEE. The CDR3 totals 15 residues. The DNA for the CDR3 is TGTGCCAGCAGCCTTGGGCTAGCGGGAGGGCACGAGCAGTACTTC. As protein: CASSLGLAGGHEQYF.

This rearrangement joins TRBV7-9 to TRBJ2-7; weak D call: TRBD1 (6 bases). Trimming took off 8 bases at V and 2 bases at J, with 16 bases between the two ends. CDR1 and CDR2 (germline): SEHNR, FQNEAQ (reference sequence). CDR3 length: 14 amino acids. The chain's CDR3 is CASSTRDIPYEQYF. CDR3 coding DNA: TGTGCCAGCTCCACCAGGGACATCCCCTACGAGCAGTACTTC.

Comments on this clone: The identical CDR3 is also encoded by other nucleotide sequences in the sample. The V and J genes are TRBV15 and TRBJ2-3; TRBD2 matches at 10 bases. The CDR3 is 15 residues long. The germline V gene has CDR1 LNHNV and CDR2 YYDKDF (reference sequence). V dropped 6 bases and J dropped 1; count of bases not matched to a gene: 4. DNA of the CDR3: TGTGCCACCAGTGAGACTAGCGGGCGCACAGATACGCAGTATTTT. It codes for CATSETSGRTDTQYF.

This clone was picked up one time. The chain carries TRBV6-5 and TRBJ1-1; 11 bases map to TRBD1. V trimming: 5 bases; J trimming: 5 bases; junction bases outside the gene matches: 4. Per germline, CDR1 MNHEY and CDR2 SVGAGI. The CDR3 is 14 residues long. The CDR3 here is CASSVGQGVTEAFF. The CDR3 nucleotides read TGTGCCAGCAGTGTGGGACAGGGGGTGACTGAAGCTTTCTTT.

This rearrangement joins TRBV5-6 to TRBJ1-1; D perhaps matches TRBD1 (6 bases). Per the germline V gene, CDR1 is SGHDT and CDR2 is YYEEEE. The CDR3 spans 14 residues. The ends were cut back, 2 bases at V and 1 base at J, with 9 bases in the middle. CDR3 nucleotide sequence: TGTGCCAGCAGCTTACAGGGATCGAACACTGAAGCTTTCTTT. Translating gives CASSLQGSNTEAFF.